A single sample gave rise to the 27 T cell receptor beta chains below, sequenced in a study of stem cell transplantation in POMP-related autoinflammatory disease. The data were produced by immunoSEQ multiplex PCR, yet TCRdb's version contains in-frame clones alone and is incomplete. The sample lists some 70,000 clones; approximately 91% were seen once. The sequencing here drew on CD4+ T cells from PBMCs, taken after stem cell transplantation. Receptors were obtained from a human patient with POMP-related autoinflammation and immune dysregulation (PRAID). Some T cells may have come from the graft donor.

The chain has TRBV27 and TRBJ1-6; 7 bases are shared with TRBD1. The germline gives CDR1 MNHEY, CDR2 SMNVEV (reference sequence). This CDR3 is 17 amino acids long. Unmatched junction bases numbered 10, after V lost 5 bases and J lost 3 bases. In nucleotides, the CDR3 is TGTGCCAGCAGTGGGGGACAGCCCAATAACTATAATTCACCCCTCCACTTT. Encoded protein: CASSGGQPNNYNSPLHF.

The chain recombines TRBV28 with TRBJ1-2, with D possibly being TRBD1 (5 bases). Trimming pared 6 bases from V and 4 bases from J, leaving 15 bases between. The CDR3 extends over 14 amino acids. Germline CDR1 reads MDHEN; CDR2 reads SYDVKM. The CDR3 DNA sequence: TGTGCCAGCAGCAGGGAGACAGAGCGCTATGGCTACACCTTC. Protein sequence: CASSRETERYGYTF.

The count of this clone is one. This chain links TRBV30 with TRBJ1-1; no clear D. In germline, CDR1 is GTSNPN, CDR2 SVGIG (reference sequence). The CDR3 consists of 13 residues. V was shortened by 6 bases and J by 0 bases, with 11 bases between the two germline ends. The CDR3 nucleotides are TGTGCCTGCCAACGGATGGTGAACACTGAAGCTTTCTTT. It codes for CACQRMVNTEAFF.

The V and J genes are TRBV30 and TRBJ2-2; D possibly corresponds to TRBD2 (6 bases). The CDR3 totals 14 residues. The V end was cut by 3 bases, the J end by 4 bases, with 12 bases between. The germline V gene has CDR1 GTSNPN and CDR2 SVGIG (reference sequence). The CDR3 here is CAWSGRGSTGELFF. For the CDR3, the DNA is TGTGCCTGGAGCGGGAGAGGAAGCACCGGGGAGCTGTTTTTT.

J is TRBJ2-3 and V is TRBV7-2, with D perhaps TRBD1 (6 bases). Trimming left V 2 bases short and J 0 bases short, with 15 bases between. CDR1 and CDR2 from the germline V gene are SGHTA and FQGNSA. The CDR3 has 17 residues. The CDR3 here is CASSLWGTTASTDTQYF. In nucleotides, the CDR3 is TGTGCCAGCAGCTTATGGGGGACAACCGCTAGCACAGATACGCAGTATTTT.

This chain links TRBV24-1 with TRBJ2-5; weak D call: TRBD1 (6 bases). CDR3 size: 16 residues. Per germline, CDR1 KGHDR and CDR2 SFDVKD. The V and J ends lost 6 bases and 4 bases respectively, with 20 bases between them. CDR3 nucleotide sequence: TGTGCCACCAGTCGTAAAAGGGACACCTTCGGAGAGACCCAGTACTTC. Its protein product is CATSRKRDTFGETQYF.

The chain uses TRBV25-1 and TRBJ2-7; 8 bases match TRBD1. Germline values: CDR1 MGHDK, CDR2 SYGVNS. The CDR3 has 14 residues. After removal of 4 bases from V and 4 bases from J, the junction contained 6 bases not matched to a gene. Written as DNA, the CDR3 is TGTGCCAGCAGTGCCTCAGGGGGCGGGTACGAGCAGTACTTC. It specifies CASSASGGGYEQYF.

The CDR3 loop is CASSIFNEQFF. The CDR3 bases are TGTGCCAGTAGTATTTTCAATGAGCAGTTCTTC. The rearrangement uses TRBV19 and TRBJ2-1; D gene ambiguous. V was shortened by 3 bases and J by 6 bases, with 3 bases between the two germline ends. The CDR3 has 11 residues. CDR1 is LNHDA, CDR2 SQIVND, per germline (reference sequence).

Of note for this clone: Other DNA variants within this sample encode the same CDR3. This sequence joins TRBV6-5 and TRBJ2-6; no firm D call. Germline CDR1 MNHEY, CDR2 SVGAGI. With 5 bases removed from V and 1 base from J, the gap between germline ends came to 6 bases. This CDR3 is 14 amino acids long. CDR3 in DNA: TGTGCCAGCAGTCGGTCGTCTGGGGCCAACGTCCTGACTTTC. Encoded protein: CASSRSSGANVLTF.

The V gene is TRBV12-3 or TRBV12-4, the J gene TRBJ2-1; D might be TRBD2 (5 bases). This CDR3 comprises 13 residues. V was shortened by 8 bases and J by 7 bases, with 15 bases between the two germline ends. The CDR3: CASQGRAENEQFF. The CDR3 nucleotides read TGTGCCAGCCAAGGGCGGGCCGAGAATGAGCAGTTCTTC.

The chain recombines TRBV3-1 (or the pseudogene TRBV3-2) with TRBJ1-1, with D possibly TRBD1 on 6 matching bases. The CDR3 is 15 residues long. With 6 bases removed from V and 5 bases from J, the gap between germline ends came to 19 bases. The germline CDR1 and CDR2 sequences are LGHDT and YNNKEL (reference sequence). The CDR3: CASRARAGEGTEAFF. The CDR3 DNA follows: TGTGCCAGCAGGGCTCGAGCAGGGGAAGGGACTGAAGCTTTCTTT.

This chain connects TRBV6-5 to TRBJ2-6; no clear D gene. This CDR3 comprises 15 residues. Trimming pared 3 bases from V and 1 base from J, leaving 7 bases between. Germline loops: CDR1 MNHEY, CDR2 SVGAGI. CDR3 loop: CASSYKASGANVLTF. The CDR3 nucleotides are TGTGCCAGCAGTTATAAGGCTTCTGGGGCCAACGTCCTGACTTTC.

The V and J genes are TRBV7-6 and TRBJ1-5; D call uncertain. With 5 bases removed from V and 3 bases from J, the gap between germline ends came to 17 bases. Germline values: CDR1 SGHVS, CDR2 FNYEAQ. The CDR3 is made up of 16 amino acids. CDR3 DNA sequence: TGTGCCAGCAGCCCTGTAAGATCCCCTAACAATCAGCCCCAGCATTTT. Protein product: CASSPVRSPNNQPQHF.

The DNA of the CDR3 is TGTGCCAGCAGCTCGAGACAGTTCGGGGGCTACACCTTC. Translation gives CASSSRQFGGYTF. The genes are TRBV12-3 or TRBV12-4 and TRBJ1-2; the D gene is possibly TRBD1 (5 bases). Trimming removed 6 bases at V and 8 bases at J, with 16 bases between. This CDR3 spans 13 amino acids.

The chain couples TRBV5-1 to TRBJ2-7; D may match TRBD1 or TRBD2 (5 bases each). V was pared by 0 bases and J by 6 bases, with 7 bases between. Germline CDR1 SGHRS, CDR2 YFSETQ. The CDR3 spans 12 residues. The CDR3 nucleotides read TGCGCCAGCAGCTTGGGGGACCCCGAGCAGTACGTC. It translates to CASSLGDPEQYV.

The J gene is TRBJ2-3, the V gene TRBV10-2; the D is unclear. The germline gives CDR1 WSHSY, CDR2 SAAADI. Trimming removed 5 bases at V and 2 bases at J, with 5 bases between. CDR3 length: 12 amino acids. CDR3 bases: TGCGCCAGCAGTCCCACCACAGATACGCAGTATTTT. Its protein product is CASSPTTDTQYF.

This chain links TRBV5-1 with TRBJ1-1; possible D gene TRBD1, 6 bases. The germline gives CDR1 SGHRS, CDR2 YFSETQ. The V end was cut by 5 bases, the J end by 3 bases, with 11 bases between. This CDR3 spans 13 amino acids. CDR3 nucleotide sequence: TGCGCCAGCAGTAGGGGGGCCGACACTGAAGCTTTCTTT. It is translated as CASSRGADTEAFF.

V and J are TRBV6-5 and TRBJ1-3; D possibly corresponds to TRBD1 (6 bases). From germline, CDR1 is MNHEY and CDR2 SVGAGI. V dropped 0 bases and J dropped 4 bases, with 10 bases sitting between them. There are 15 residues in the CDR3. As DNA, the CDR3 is TGTGCCAGCAGTTACTCGGGGGCGCGGGGAAACACCATATATTTT. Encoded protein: CASSYSGARGNTIYF.

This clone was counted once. CDR3 region: CASSLAEGAGQFF. The CDR3 region has the DNA TGTGCCAGCAGCTTGGCCGAGGGGGCGGGGCAGTTCTTC. The rearrangement uses TRBV5-4 and TRBJ2-1, with 7 nucleotides matching TRBD1. V trimming: 0 bases; J trimming: 12 bases; junction bases outside the gene matches: 6. Germline V lookup: CDR1 SGHNT, CDR2 YYREEE (reference sequence). The CDR3 is made up of 13 amino acids.

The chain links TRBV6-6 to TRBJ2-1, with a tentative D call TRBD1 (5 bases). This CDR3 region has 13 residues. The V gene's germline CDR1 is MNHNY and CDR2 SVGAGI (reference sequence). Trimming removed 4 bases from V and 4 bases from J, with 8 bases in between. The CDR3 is CASSSQAYNEQFF. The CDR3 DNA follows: TGTGCCAGCAGTTCACAGGCTTACAATGAGCAGTTCTTC.

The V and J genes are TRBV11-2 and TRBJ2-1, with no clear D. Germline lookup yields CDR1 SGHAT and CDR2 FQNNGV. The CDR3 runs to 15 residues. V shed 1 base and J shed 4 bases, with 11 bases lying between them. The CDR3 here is CASSLAWLAYNEQFF. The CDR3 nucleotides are TGTGCCAGCAGCTTAGCATGGCTGGCATACAATGAGCAGTTCTTC. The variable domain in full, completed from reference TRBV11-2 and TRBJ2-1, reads EAGVAQSPRYKIIEKRQSVAFWCNPISGHATLYWYQQILGQGPKLLIQFQNNGVVDDSQLPKDRFSAERLKGVDSTLKIQPAKLEDSAVYLCASSLAWLAYNEQFFGPGTRLTVL.

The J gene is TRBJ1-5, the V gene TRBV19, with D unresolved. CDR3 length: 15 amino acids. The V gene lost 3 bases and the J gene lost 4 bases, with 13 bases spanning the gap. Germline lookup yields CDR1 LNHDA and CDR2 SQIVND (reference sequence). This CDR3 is CASSIEKGRNQPQHF. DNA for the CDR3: TGTGCCAGTAGTATTGAGAAGGGTAGAAATCAGCCCCAGCATTTT. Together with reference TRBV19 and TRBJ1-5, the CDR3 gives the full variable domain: DGGITQSPKYLFRKEGQNVTLSCEQNLNHDAMYWYRQDPGQGLRLIYYSQIVNDFQKGDIAEGYSVSREKKESFPLTVTSAQKNPTAFYLCASSIEKGRNQPQHFGDGTRLSIL.

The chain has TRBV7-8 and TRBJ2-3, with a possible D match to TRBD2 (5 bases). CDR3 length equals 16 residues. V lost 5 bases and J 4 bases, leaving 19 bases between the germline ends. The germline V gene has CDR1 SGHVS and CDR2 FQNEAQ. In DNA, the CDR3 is TGTGCCAGCAGCCCATGGACTCCCGATAGGGCAGATACGCAGTATTTT. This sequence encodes CASSPWTPDRADTQYF.

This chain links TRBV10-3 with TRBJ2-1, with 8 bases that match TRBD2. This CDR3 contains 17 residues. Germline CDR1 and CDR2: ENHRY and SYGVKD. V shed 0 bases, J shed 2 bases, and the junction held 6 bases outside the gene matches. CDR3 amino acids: CAISESLAGGTYNEQFF. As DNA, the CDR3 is TGTGCCATCAGTGAGTCGCTCGCGGGAGGAACCTACAATGAGCAGTTCTTC.

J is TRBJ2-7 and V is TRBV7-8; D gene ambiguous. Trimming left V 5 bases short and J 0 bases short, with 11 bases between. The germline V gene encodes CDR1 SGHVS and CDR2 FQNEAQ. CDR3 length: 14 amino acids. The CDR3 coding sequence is TGTGCCAGCAGCACCACATCGAACTCCTACGAGCAGTACTTC. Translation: CASSTTSNSYEQYF. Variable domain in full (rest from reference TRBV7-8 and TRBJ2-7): GAGVSQSPRYKVAKRGQDVALRCDPISGHVSLFWYQQALGQGPEFLTYFQNEAQLDKSGLPSDRFFAERPEGSVSTLKIQRTQQEDSAVYLCASSTTSNSYEQYFGPGTRLTVT.

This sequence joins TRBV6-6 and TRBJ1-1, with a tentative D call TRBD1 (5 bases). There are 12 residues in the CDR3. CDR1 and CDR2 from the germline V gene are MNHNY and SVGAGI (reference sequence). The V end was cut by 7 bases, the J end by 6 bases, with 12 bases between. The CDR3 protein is CASTWGRAEAFF. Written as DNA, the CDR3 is TGTGCCAGCACGTGGGGCCGCGCTGAAGCTTTCTTT.

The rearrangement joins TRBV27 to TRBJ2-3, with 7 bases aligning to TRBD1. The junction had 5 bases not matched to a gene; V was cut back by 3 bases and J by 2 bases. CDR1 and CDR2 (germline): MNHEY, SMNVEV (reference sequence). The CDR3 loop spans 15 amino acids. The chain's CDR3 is CASSLMTGPTDTQYF. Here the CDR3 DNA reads TGTGCCAGCAGTTTGATGACAGGGCCCACAGATACGCAGTATTTT.